This T cell receptor (beta chain) is from a study of T cells in Graves' hyperthyroidism and ophthalmopathy. TCR beta CDR3 sequences were amplified from RNA transcripts. The primer set for the first-round RT-PCR of the TCR CDR3 was HTBI. TCRdb re-called the multiplex PCR reads with MiXCR, one entry per CDR3 protein. The sample includes about 580,000 distinct CDR3 sequences, approximately 14% of them seen just once. The V segment lost 5 bases and the J segment 8 bases; nucleotides outside the gene matches: 11. The germline gives CDR1 MDHEN, CDR2 SYDVKM. The CDR3 totals 14 residues. The sample taken for sequencing was blood. The rearrangement links TRBV28 to TRBJ1-1; 7 bases fit TRBD1. The sequence was collected from a woman aged 30 to 39 with Graves' hyperthyroidism that later progressed to Graves' ophthalmopathy. This CDR3 reads CASSLRQGRPEAFF. The CDR3 nucleotides are TGTGCCAGCAGTCTTCGACAGGGACGACCAGAAGCTTTCTTT. The full variable domain, rest sourced from reference TRBV28 and TRBJ1-1, is DVKVTQSSRYLVKRTGEKVFLECVQDMDHENMFWYRQDPGLGLRLIYFSYDVKMKEKGDIPEGYSVSREKKERFSLILESASTNQTSMYLCASSLRQGRPEAFFGQGTRLTVV.